Only a few counts were recorded for the clone carrying this TCR beta chain. No antigen is known for it. This record belongs to a study of identical twins. Overall study results and limits: Twin-shared out-of-frame alpha sequences were enriched for low generation probability. Cord blood's abundant beta clonotypes had fewer insertions, unlike memory repertoires. With beta out-of-frame sequences, excess sharing by twins was weaker.

Between the trimmed V and J ends, which lost 5 bases and 7 bases, there was a span of 22 bases. The CDR3 extends over 16 amino acids. Germline values: CDR1 SGHVS, CDR2 FNYEAQ. cDNA molecules carried unique molecular identifiers, and template switching added a universal primer site. TCRdb passed the 5' RACE reads through MiXCR, listing each CDR3 protein once. The sample gives under 250,000 distinct CDR3 sequences, around 10% of which show up once; around 5.1% is in the top ten. The genes are TRBV7-6 and TRBJ2-3, with D unclear. Sequenced material: memory (CD45RO+) T cells sorted from blood. This receptor was identified in a woman under 30 in good health. Written as DNA, the CDR3 is TGTGCCAGCAGCCAAACTTCTAGTTTGGGGAAATATACGCAGTATTTT. This encodes CASSQTSSLGKYTQYF.